These 31 T cell receptor delta chains share one sample of origin, sequenced in a study of gamma-delta T cells after stem cell transplantation listed by TCRdb under 2016. The library was produced with RT-PCR. The sample was run on an Illumina MiSeq. TCRdb reanalyzed the public reads with the CATT caller, and identical DNA sequences were merged afterwards. In this sample the table shows around 1,700 delta-chain clones, more than 1.5% of which occur a single time. The ten largest clones capture roughly 65% of the sample. The sequenced sample was gamma-delta T cells. The receptor source for this set is a human donor. It is not recorded whose cells these are; they may come from a transplant donor.

This clone was recorded a few times. A far larger clone is off by one base, so a read error is likely. This sample includes further DNA sequences coding for the same CDR3. This chain joins TRDV2 and TRDJ3, with 11 nucleotides matching TRDD3. Germline loops: CDR1 GEAIGNYY, CDR2 EKD. There are 20 residues in the CDR3. Unmatched junction bases numbered 8, after V lost 0 bases and J lost 2 bases. CDR3 sequence (DNA): TGTGCCTGTGACACCGCAAACTCTGGGGGATACACCTGGGACACCCGACAGATGTTTTTC. Its protein is CACDTANSGGYTWDTRQMFF.

V gene TRDV1 combines with J gene TRDJ1; 10 bases agree with TRDD3. Germline V gene data show CDR1 as TSWWSYY and CDR2 as QGS. The J segment lost 1 base and the V segment lost 5 bases, leaving 25 bases of the junction unmatched. This CDR3 contains 22 residues. Here the CDR3 DNA reads TGTGCTCTTGGGACCCCCTCCGAGGTACTGGGGGATCTTCGGGTGGGCACCGATAAACTCATCTTT. Protein sequence: CALGTPSEVLGDLRVGTDKLIF.

To note about this clone: A far larger clone is one base from this, pointing to a likely read error. V and J are TRDV1 and TRDJ1; TRDD3 agrees at 10 bases. With V trimmed by 5 bases and J by 6 bases, 18 bases remained unmatched. Germline-derived CDR1 and CDR2 are TSWWSYY and QGS. The CDR3 has 18 residues. Here the CDR3 reads CALGIDTGGSQLGHKLIF. Written as DNA, the CDR3 is TGTGCTCTTGGGATCGATACTGGGGGATCCCAACTGGGACATAAACTCATCTTT.

This clone was picked up many times. Given a far larger clone just one base away, this is likely a sequencing read error. The sample carries other DNA sequences with the same CDR3. This chain joins TRDV1 and TRDJ1; 7 bases fit TRDD3. CDR3 length equals 18 residues. Germline CDR1 reads TSWWSYY; CDR2 reads QGS. V was clipped by 5 bases and J by 6 bases; unmatched bases: 21. CDR3 in DNA: TGTGCTCTTGGGATCGATACCGGGGGATCCCAACTGGGATATAAACTCATCTTT. Encoded protein: CALGIDTGGSQLGYKLIF.

This clone was observed many times. This likely reflects a read error, since a far larger clone is one base away. This chain joins TRDV2 and TRDJ1; TRDD3 matches at 8 bases. CDR3 length equals 17 residues. The germline gives CDR1 GEAIGNYY, CDR2 EKD. The CDR3 protein is CACDTVAGGPYTDRLIF. CDR3 nucleotide sequence: TGTGCCTGTGACACGGTAGCTGGGGGACCCTACACCGATAGACTCATCTTT.

A few counts support this clone. Only one base separates this from a far larger clonotype, so it likely reflects a read error. CDR3 coding DNA: TGTGCCTGTGACACGCTCTCTCGGGGTCCACACACCGATAAACTCATCTTT. Protein sequence: CACDTLSRGPHTDKLIF. The chain has TRDV2 and TRDJ1; unclear D gene. V was trimmed by 1 base and J by 0 bases, leaving 17 bases between them. The CDR3 loop spans 17 amino acids. Germline CDR1 is GEAIGNYY and CDR2 is EKD.

Concerning this clone: The protein that TCRdb holds for this DNA derives from a much larger clone and differs from the translated DNA at residue 13, which likely indicates a read error; the protein shown here is translated from the DNA. The chain is built from TRDV2 and TRDJ3, with 11 bases matching TRDD3. CDR1 GEAIGNYY and CDR2 EKD come from the germline V gene. CDR3 length: 20 residues. J lost 5 bases, V lost 0 bases, and 11 bases had no gene match. The CDR3 spells CACDTANSGGYTRDTRQMFF. The DNA of the CDR3 is TGTGCCTGTGACACCGCAAACTCTGGGGGATACACTAGGGACACCCGACAGATGTTTTTC.

By sample fraction, this clone is medium-sized (0.01 to 0.1%). Additional DNA sequences in this sample encode the identical CDR3. The chain combines TRDV2 with TRDJ1; 12 bases map to TRDD3. The V segment lost 1 base and the J segment 3 bases; nucleotides outside the gene matches: 17. Germline values: CDR1 GEAIGNYY, CDR2 EKD. This CDR3 has 20 residues. The CDR3, as DNA: TGTGCCTGTGACACGATGGGCCTGGGGGATACGCGTTTTAACTCCGATAAACTCATCTTT. Its translation is CACDTMGLGDTRFNSDKLIF.

This clone was counted between two and nine times. This chain's CDR3 is CACDTGSVLGDTIPSSWDTRQMFF. CDR3 in DNA: TGTGCCTGTGACACCGGATCGGTACTGGGGGATACTATCCCCAGCTCCTGGGACACCCGACAGATGTTTTTC. The J gene is TRDJ3, the V gene TRDV2; 12 nucleotides align to TRDD3. CDR1 is GEAIGNYY and CDR2 is EKD in the germline V gene. The CDR3 loop spans 24 amino acids. V lost 0 bases to trimming and J lost 0 bases; unmatched junction nucleotides: 17.

This clone is categorized as medium-sized. The sample holds other DNA sequences that translate to the same CDR3. The chain links TRDV1 to TRDJ2; 7 bases match TRDD3. The CDR3 extends over 24 amino acids. The trim removed 1 base at V and 0 bases at J, leaving 26 bases unmatched. Germline lookup yields CDR1 TSWWSYY and CDR2 QGS. The chain's CDR3 is CALGEPLVPILGPRPRALTAQLFF. CDR3 coding DNA: TGTGCTCTTGGGGAACCACTCGTTCCGATACTGGGGCCTCGTCCGAGGGCTTTGACAGCACAACTCTTCTTT.

This clone was seen a handful of times. A far larger clone is just one base off, so this is likely a read error. The chain uses TRDV2 and TRDJ1, with no clear D. In germline, CDR1 is GEAIGNYY, CDR2 EKD. The CDR3 extends over 14 amino acids. Trimming removed 6 bases at V and 1 base at J, with 14 bases between. The CDR3 loop reads CACHDITRTDKLIF. DNA for the CDR3: TGTGCCTGTCACGACATAACCCGCACCGATAAACTCATCTTT.

This clone was observed a handful of times. The protein TCRdb lists belongs to a much larger clone and differs from this DNA's translation at residue 3, which points to a read error; the protein shown is made from the DNA. V usage is TRDV2 and J usage is TRDJ1, with 12 bases aligning to TRDD3. Germline V gene sequence: CDR1 GEAIGNYY, CDR2 EKD. The CDR3 runs 18 residues. The CDR3, as DNA: TGTGCCCGTGACATTCTGGGGGATACGCAGAAAGGCACCGATAAACTCATCTTT. Protein: CARDILGDTQKGTDKLIF.

This clone was observed a few times. The protein that TCRdb holds for this DNA derives from a much larger clone and differs from the translated DNA at residue 4, which likely indicates a read error; the protein shown here is translated from the DNA. J is TRDJ3 and V is TRDV2; TRDD3 aligns across 8 bases. CDR3 length: 18 amino acids. CDR1 GEAIGNYY and CDR2 EKD come from the germline V gene. The CDR3 spells CACGTGFQGIQDTRQMFF. The DNA of the CDR3 is TGTGCCTGTGGCACCGGATTTCAGGGGATACAAGACACCCGACAGATGTTTTTC.

With respect to this clone: A far larger clone is a single base away, which makes a read error likely. The chain carries TRDV1 and TRDJ1, with unresolved D. The length of the CDR3 is 12 residues. Germline V gene sequence: CDR1 TSWWSYY, CDR2 QGS. The CDR3 nucleotides are TGTGCCTTATTCTCGTACACCGATAAACCCATCTTT. This codes for CALFSYTDKPIF.

The genes are TRDV2 and TRDJ3; no clear D gene. With 0 bases removed from V and 2 bases from J, the gap between germline ends came to 22 bases. Germline V CDR1 and CDR2: GEAIGNYY, EKD. This CDR3 spans 21 amino acids. This CDR3 reads CACDTAERGRGNPWDTRQMFF. Written as DNA, the CDR3 is TGTGCCTGTGACACCGCGGAGAGAGGGAGGGGTAACCCCTGGGACACCCGACAGATGTTTTTC.

The rearrangement joins TRDV2 to TRDJ1, with TRDD3 matching over 10 bases. Germline CDR1 and CDR2: GEAIGNYY and EKD. Losses at the gene ends were 3 bases for V and 0 bases for J; bases not matched to a gene: 18. The CDR3 loop spans 20 amino acids. The CDR3 bases are TGTGCCTGTGACCCTTTATCCCACCATAACGGGGGATACGACACCGATAAACTCATCTTT. Protein sequence: CACDPLSHHNGGYDTDKLIF.

This clone was observed many times. The chain links TRDV3 to TRDJ1; 12 nucleotides line up with TRDD3. J gave up 0 bases and V 2 bases, and 13 bases lay outside the gene matches. Germline V gene sequence: CDR1 TVYSNPD, CDR2 GDNSRS (reference sequence). The CDR3 covers 18 residues. The CDR3 loop is CAFSDLLGDTGYTDKLIF. The DNA of the CDR3 is TGTGCCTTTTCCGACCTACTGGGGGATACTGGCTACACCGATAAACTCATCTTT. The complete variable domain, with remaining parts taken from reference TRDV3 and TRDJ1, reads CDKVTQSSPDQTVASGSEVVLLCTYDTVYSNPDLFWYRIRPDYSFQFVFYGDNSRSEGADFTQGRFSVKHILTQKAFHLVISPVRTEDSATYYCAFSDLLGDTGYTDKLIFGKGTRVTVEP.

Comments on this clone: The junction departs from germline at one end; a sequencing error may be responsible. The chain carries TRDV2 and TRDJ1; 9 nucleotides match TRDD3. This CDR3 contains 16 residues. The germline V gene encodes CDR1 GEAIGNYY and CDR2 EKD. The CDR3 DNA sequence: TGTGCCTGTGACTCTCTTGCGGAGGGGGATACCGGTAAACTCATCTTT. It is translated as CACDSLAEGDTGKLIF.

The chain links TRDV2 to TRDJ1; 9 bases are a match to TRDD3. V lost 1 base to trimming and J lost 0 bases; unmatched junction nucleotides: 8. This CDR3 comprises 17 residues. Germline loops: CDR1 GEAIGNYY, CDR2 EKD. This CDR3 is CACDTVLGDEYTDKLIF. CDR3 bases: TGTGCCTGTGACACAGTACTGGGGGACGAGTACACCGATAAACTCATCTTT.

As to this clone: The protein in TCRdb stems from a much larger clone and differs at residue 14 from this DNA's translation, likely a read error; here the protein is translated from the DNA. The chain combines TRDV2 with TRDJ1, with 13 bases aligning to TRDD3. The germline V gene has CDR1 GEAIGNYY and CDR2 EKD. J gave up 0 bases and V 0 bases, and 15 bases lay outside the gene matches. The CDR3 is 21 residues long. This CDR3 reads CACDTVILGDTSNLYTDKLIF. The CDR3 nucleotides read TGTGCCTGTGACACCGTGATACTGGGGGATACGTCCAACCTGTACACCGATAAACTCATCTTT.

With regard to this clone: The TCRdb record carries a much larger clone's protein, which differs from this DNA's translation at residue 3; a read error is the likely cause, and the protein listed here is the DNA translation. The rearrangement joins TRDV2 to TRDJ3; 9 nucleotides agree with TRDD3. Looked up from germline, CDR1 is GEAIGNYY and CDR2 is EKD. CDR3 size: 19 residues. The CDR3 sequence: CARDAVLGDPSWDTRQMFF. For the CDR3, the DNA is TGTGCCCGTGACGCAGTACTGGGGGACCCATCCTGGGACACCCGACAGATGTTTTTC.

This sequence joins TRDV2 and TRDJ1, with 13 bases aligning to TRDD3. The germline gives CDR1 GEAIGNYY, CDR2 EKD. The CDR3 loop spans 18 amino acids. The V segment lost 2 bases and the J segment 0 bases; nucleotides outside the gene matches: 8. The CDR3 DNA reads as TGTGCCTGTGACAACGTACTGGGGGATACGAGGTACACCGATAAACTCATCTTT. Encoded protein: CACDNVLGDTRYTDKLIF.

This clone was picked up a small number of times. The protein TCRdb gives is from a much larger clone and does not agree with this DNA's translation at residue 5, likely a read error; the protein shown here comes from the DNA. The chain combines TRDV2 with TRDJ1; 7 nucleotides line up with TRDD3. J gave up 0 bases and V 3 bases, and 15 bases lay outside the gene matches. Germline values: CDR1 GEAIGNYY, CDR2 EKD. The CDR3 spans 18 residues. Written as DNA, the CDR3 is TGTGCCTGTGACGCTTTACGGTGGGGGACCGCCGACACCGATAAACTCATCTTT. It is translated as CACDALRWGTADTDKLIF.

This clone was recorded a few times. This probably arose from a read error, given a far larger clone one base away. The chain uses TRDV2 and TRDJ1; D remains ambiguous. CDR3 length: 16 residues. Germline V gives CDR1 GEAIGNYY, CDR2 EKD. CDR3 nucleotides: TGTGCCCGTGACACCGTCGGCCTGGAGTTGGGCGATAAACTCATCTTT. It yields the protein CARDTVGLELGDKLIF.

By share, this clone counts as hyperexpanded. The same CDR3 can be traced to other DNA sequences in this sample. CDR3 amino acids: CAFGNFPLNTDKLIF. In nucleotides, the CDR3 is TGTGCCTTTGGAAACTTCCCCCTCAACACCGATAAACTCATCTTT. This rearrangement joins TRDV3 to TRDJ1, with D perhaps TRDD2 (5 bases). The CDR3 length is 15 residues. CDR1 and CDR2 from the germline V gene are TVYSNPD and GDNSRS (reference sequence). Trimming cost V 2 bases and J 0 bases, with 16 bases left between them. Full variable domain (outside the CDR3, taken from reference TRDV3 and TRDJ1): CDKVTQSSPDQTVASGSEVVLLCTYDTVYSNPDLFWYRIRPDYSFQFVFYGDNSRSEGADFTQGRFSVKHILTQKAFHLVISPVRTEDSATYYCAFGNFPLNTDKLIFGKGTRVTVEP.

This clone has just a few counts. A far larger clone is only one base removed, so a read error is likely. V usage is TRDV2 and J usage is TRDJ1, with D possibly TRDD3 on 6 matching bases. Germline CDR1 reads GEAIGNYY; CDR2 reads EKD. This CDR3 has 14 residues. Trimming left V 3 bases short and J 2 bases short, with 12 bases between. The CDR3 sequence: CACDAWGSTDKLIF. The CDR3 DNA reads as TGTGCCTGTGACGCCTGGGGATCTACCGATAAACTCATCTTT.

Concerning this clone itself: The protein held in TCRdb is that of a much larger clone and does not match this DNA's translation at residue 9, likely because of a read error; the protein shown is translated from the DNA. The rearrangement joins TRDV1 to TRDJ1; 9 bases line up with TRDD3. Germline assignment: CDR1 TSWWSYY and CDR2 QGS. This CDR3 has 23 residues. Trimming removed 0 bases from V and 3 bases from J; junction bases left unmatched: 26. The CDR3 DNA reads as TGTGCTCTTGGGGAACTGCGGTTGCACTGGGGGACGCCGAGCCGGCCAGACTCCGATAAACTCATCTTT. It is translated as CALGELRLHWGTPSRPDSDKLIF.

This clone appeared many times. J is TRDJ1 and V is TRDV1; the match to TRDD3 covers 12 bases. This CDR3 comprises 18 residues. The germline V gene has CDR1 TSWWSYY and CDR2 QGS. J was trimmed by 6 bases and V by 2 bases; bases with no gene match: 13. The CDR3 DNA sequence: TGTGCTCTTGGGGAATCAGGGTACTGGGGGATACTGGGCTATAAACTCATCTTT. As protein: CALGESGYWGILGYKLIF.

Points on this clone: This sequence may be a read error, since a much larger clone differs from it by one base. Different DNA sequences within this sample yield the same CDR3. V is TRDV1 and J is TRDJ1; TRDD3 aligns across 11 bases. CDR1 is TSWWSYY and CDR2 is QGS in the germline V gene. Trimming took 0 bases from V and 3 from J; bases not matched to a gene: 18. CDR3 length: 21 residues. The CDR3 here is CALGELPPFSWGIRIADKLIF. CDR3 coding DNA: TGTGCTCTTGGGGAACTCCCACCTTTCTCGTGGGGGATACGCATAGCCGATAAACTCATCTTT.

This clone was seen a few times. With a far larger clone one base away, a read error is the likely cause. Other DNA sequences of this sample code for an identical CDR3. The chain combines TRDV2 with TRDJ1; 8 bases line up with TRDD3. Trimming cost V 3 bases and J 0 bases; bases outside gene matches: 8. This CDR3 has 16 amino acids. Germline V gives CDR1 GEAIGNYY, CDR2 EKD. This chain's CDR3 is CACDALLGAYTDKLIF. The DNA for the CDR3 is TGTGCCTGTGACGCTTTACTGGGGGCATACACCGATAAACTCATCTTT.

Regarding this clone: A far larger clone is one nucleotide away, so this likely arose from a read error. The CDR3 coding sequence is TGTGCCTGTGACGCCCTGGGGGATACGCACACCGATAAACTCATCTTT. Translated, it gives CACDALGDTHTDKLIF. The rearrangement uses TRDV2 and TRDJ1, with 12 bases aligning to TRDD3. V lost 3 bases and J lost 0; bases outside the gene matches: 4. Germline loops: CDR1 GEAIGNYY, CDR2 EKD. The CDR3 contains 16 residues.